Below are 18 T cell receptor beta chains sequenced from a single sample in a study of blood T cell repertoires in COVID-19. The data were produced by immunoSEQ multiplex PCR, yet TCRdb's version contains in-frame clones alone and is incomplete. The data show about 72,000 clones, with roughly 85% seen just once and approximately 35% held by the top ten. Material: peripheral blood. These receptors originate from a woman of 80 years or more with active or convalescent COVID-19.

The rearrangement links TRBV7-9 to TRBJ1-1; weak D call: TRBD1 (6 bases). The CDR3 extends over 13 amino acids. The germline V gene has CDR1 SEHNR and CDR2 FQNEAQ (reference sequence). Between the trimmed V and J ends, which lost 3 bases and 6 bases, there was a span of 11 bases. The CDR3 DNA follows: TGTGCCAGCAGCTTGGGGGCATTAGCTGAAGCTTTCTTT. It specifies CASSLGALAEAFF.

This chain connects TRBV4-3 to TRBJ1-1; D may be TRBD1 (5 bases). V dropped 0 bases and J dropped 3 bases, with 8 bases sitting between them. The CDR3 totals 14 residues. In germline, CDR1 is LGHNA, CDR2 YSLEER. CDR3 sequence reads: CASSQEWGDTEAFF. In DNA form, the CDR3 reads TGCGCCAGCAGCCAAGAATGGGGCGACACTGAAGCTTTCTTT.

This chain joins TRBV4-2 and TRBJ2-5, with TRBD2 matching over 7 bases. Unmatched junction bases numbered 11, after V lost 0 bases and J lost 4 bases. There are 17 residues in the CDR3. From germline, CDR1 is LGHNA and CDR2 YNFKEQ. The CDR3 DNA follows: TGTGCCAGCAGCCAAGATCGGGCACTAGCGCCCGGAGAGACCCAGTACTTC. It codes for CASSQDRALAPGETQYF.

This clone was found a few times. The J gene is TRBJ1-2, the V gene TRBV7-2; TRBD1 might be the D (5 bases). CDR3 length equals 18 residues. Trimming shortened V by 2 bases and J by 0 bases, and 19 bases separated the two germline ends. Germline CDR1 reads SGHTA; CDR2 reads FQGNSA. CDR3 protein: CASSLPRAGGETNYGYTF. CDR3 DNA sequence: TGTGCCAGCAGCTTACCTAGGGCTGGGGGGGAAACTAACTATGGCTACACCTTC.

This clone appeared a single time. V usage is TRBV27 and J usage is TRBJ2-6; 7 bases are shared with TRBD1. Trimming removed 5 bases from V and 0 bases from J; junction bases left unmatched: 4. The CDR3 length is 16 residues. Germline CDR1 reads MNHEY; CDR2 reads SMNVEV (reference sequence). Here the CDR3 DNA reads TGTGCCAGCAGTCATCGACAGGGCTCTGGGGCCAACGTCCTGACTTTC. Translated, it gives CASSHRQGSGANVLTF.

This clone appeared once. The V gene is TRBV5-1, the J gene TRBJ1-2, with D perhaps matching TRBD1 (5 bases). The V gene's germline CDR1 is SGHRS and CDR2 YFSETQ. The V end was cut by 0 bases, the J end by 2 bases, with 20 bases between. This CDR3 comprises 18 residues. The CDR3 region is CASSLDRRRFSGNYGYTF. Here the CDR3 DNA reads TGCGCCAGCAGCTTGGACAGGCGAAGATTCAGCGGGAACTATGGCTACACCTTC.

This clone is a singleton in its sample. This chain joins TRBV10-1 and TRBJ1-3, with D possibly TRBD1 on 5 matching bases. Trimming shortened V by 6 bases and J by 3 bases, and 12 bases separated the two germline ends. The CDR3 has 14 amino acids. The germline gives CDR1 WNHNN, CDR2 SYGVQD (reference sequence). CDR3 nucleotide sequence: TGCGCCAGCAGAGTTAGGACAAATGGAAACACCATATATTTT. Its translation: CASRVRTNGNTIYF.

The chain joins TRBV2 to TRBJ2-2; TRBD1 might be the D (5 bases). Germline V lookup: CDR1 SNHLY, CDR2 FYNNEI. The CDR3 sequence is 13 residues long. V lost 7 bases and J lost 1, with 7 bases in between. For the CDR3, the DNA is TGTGCCAGCAAGCAGGGGAACACCGGGGAGCTGTTTTTT. Translating it yields CASKQGNTGELFF. The complete variable domain, with remaining parts taken from reference TRBV2 and TRBJ2-2, reads EPEVTQTPSHQVTQMGQEVILRCVPISNHLYFYWYRQILGQKVEFLVSFYNNEISEKSEIFDDQFSVERPDGSNFTLKIRSTKLEDSAMYFCASKQGNTGELFFGEGSRLTVL.

V usage is TRBV6-5 and J usage is TRBJ2-4; TRBD1 aligns across 7 bases. CDR1 and CDR2 from the germline V gene are MNHEY and SVGAGI. There are 14 residues in the CDR3. The V gene end was trimmed by 4 bases and the J gene end by 9 bases; junction bases not matched to a gene: 9. The CDR3 reads CASSLLQGQTIQYF. The CDR3 DNA follows: TGTGCCAGCAGTTTACTACAGGGGCAAACCATTCAGTACTTC.

This chain joins TRBV27 and TRBJ1-6; no firm D call. The germline gives CDR1 MNHEY, CDR2 SMNVEV (reference sequence). The CDR3 has 16 residues. Trimming removed 6 bases at V and 0 bases at J, with 12 bases between. The CDR3 bases are TGTGCCAGCAGATATCGACTGAGCTCCTATAATTCACCCCTCCACTTT. Its protein product is CASRYRLSSYNSPLHF.

The chain uses TRBV24-1 and TRBJ2-7; TRBD2 agrees at 9 bases. Per germline, CDR1 KGHDR and CDR2 SFDVKD. The CDR3 covers 14 residues. V was pared by 4 bases and J by 2 bases, with 2 bases of the junction left unmatched. In nucleotides, the CDR3 is TGTGCCACCAGTGAGGGCGGGGGGGCCTACGAGCAGTACTTC. Protein: CATSEGGGAYEQYF.

The J gene is TRBJ2-1, the V gene TRBV5-1; 10 bases fit TRBD2. V dropped 3 bases and J dropped 5; count of bases not matched to a gene: 5. CDR3 length equals 15 residues. CDR1 and CDR2 (germline): SGHRS, YFSETQ. As DNA, the CDR3 is TGCGCCAGCAGCTCGGGACTAGCGTCTCACAATGAGCAGTTCTTC. Translating it yields CASSSGLASHNEQFF. The full variable domain, its missing parts supplied by reference TRBV5-1 and TRBJ2-1, is KAGVTQTPRYLIKTRGQQVTLSCSPISGHRSVSWYQQTPGQGLQFLFEYFSETQRNKGNFPGRFSGRQFSNSRSEMNVSTLELGDSALYLCASSSGLASHNEQFFGPGTRLTVL.

This chain connects TRBV30 to TRBJ2-3; 8 bases are a match to TRBD2. This CDR3 spans 12 amino acids. J lost 8 bases, V lost 3 bases, and 4 bases had no gene match. Germline V gene lookup returns CDR1 GTSNPN and CDR2 SVGIG (reference sequence). CDR3 sequence reads: CAWRPAGVTQYF. CDR3 DNA: TGTGCCTGGAGACCAGCGGGAGTTACGCAGTATTTT.

The chain uses TRBV7-9 and TRBJ2-3; 7 bases align to TRBD2. In germline, CDR1 is SEHNR, CDR2 FQNEAQ (reference sequence). The CDR3 is 16 amino acids. V dropped 6 bases and J dropped 1; count of bases not matched to a gene: 10. The DNA for the CDR3 is TGTGCCAGCAGATCCCAGCGGGGCCCTGGCACAGATACGCAGTATTTT. It specifies CASRSQRGPGTDTQYF.

This chain joins TRBV6-6 and TRBJ2-7; 14 bases fit TRBD2. V shed 6 bases and J 5 bases; nucleotides not matched to a gene: 6. Germline V lookup: CDR1 MNHNY, CDR2 SVGAGI (reference sequence). CDR3 length: 15 residues. This CDR3 is CASSRLAGGRNEQYF. The CDR3 bases are TGTGCCAGCAGCAGACTAGCGGGGGGGCGCAACGAGCAGTACTTC.

This clone appeared a single time. V and J are TRBV30 and TRBJ2-5; 9 nucleotides match TRBD2. Trimming at V came to 5 bases and at J to 5 bases, leaving 15 bases not matched to a gene. Germline V gives CDR1 GTSNPN, CDR2 SVGIG (reference sequence). The CDR3 totals 16 residues. In DNA, the CDR3 is TGTGCCTGGTCGCGGGATAGGGCGGGGGGGTCGGAGACCCAGTACTTC. This translates into CAWSRDRAGGSETQYF.

The chain joins TRBV5-6 to TRBJ1-3; no clear D. Germline loops: CDR1 SGHDT, CDR2 YYEEEE. This CDR3 comprises 13 residues. V shed 3 bases and J shed 4 bases, with 8 bases lying between them. CDR3 sequence reads: CASSYITGNTIYF. CDR3 sequence (DNA): TGTGCCAGCAGCTACATAACAGGAAACACCATATATTTT. Combining the CDR3 with reference TRBV5-6 and TRBJ1-3 gives the whole variable domain DAGVTQSPTHLIKTRGQQVTLRCSPKSGHDTVSWYQQALGQGPQFIFQYYEEEERQRGNFPDRFSGHQFPNYSSELNVNALLLGDSALYLCASSYITGNTIYFGEGSWLTVV.

This clone was recorded once. This chain uses TRBV19 with TRBJ2-2; possibly TRBD1 for D (6 bases). CDR1 and CDR2 from the germline V gene are LNHDA and SQIVND (reference sequence). CDR3 size: 14 residues. Trimming took off 5 bases at V and 4 bases at J, with 11 bases between the two ends. This chain's CDR3 is CASSFRGSTGELFF. In nucleotides, the CDR3 is TGTGCCAGTAGTTTTAGGGGGTCCACCGGGGAGCTGTTTTTT.